A single sample gave rise to the 21 T cell receptor beta chains below, sequenced in a study of PD-1 blockade in classical Hodgkin lymphoma. Every patient was affected by relapse after autologous stem cell transplantation, while exposure to brentuximab vedotin was not uniform. Assay: immunoSEQ multiplex PCR; the TCRdb copy retains only in-frame clones and omits some. The sample has about 84,000 clones; 89% are singletons. The source was peripheral blood mononuclear cells (PBMCs), collected at baseline. The receptors stem from a human donor with classical Hodgkin lymphoma.

The gene calls are TRBV5-1 and TRBJ2-7, with 8 bases identical to TRBD1. Losses at the gene ends were 0 bases for V and 1 base for J; bases not matched to a gene: 3. The CDR3 loop spans 15 amino acids. Germline V gene data show CDR1 as SGHRS and CDR2 as YFSETQ. CDR3 protein: CASSLGQGASYEQYF. In DNA form, the CDR3 reads TGCGCCAGCAGCTTGGGGCAGGGGGCATCCTACGAGCAGTACTTC.

The chain links TRBV6-1 to TRBJ1-1; D not resolved. The CDR3 sequence is 16 residues long. Trimming removed 0 bases from V and 0 bases from J, with 11 bases in between. The germline V gene encodes CDR1 MNHNS and CDR2 SASEGT. The CDR3 nucleotides are TGTGCCAGCAGTGAAGCGGACCGGCGGGTGAACACTGAAGCTTTCTTT. As protein: CASSEADRRVNTEAFF.

J is TRBJ2-2 and V is TRBV30; D is ambiguous. Between the trimmed V and J ends, which lost 7 bases and 6 bases, there was a span of 12 bases. This CDR3 spans 12 amino acids. Per germline, CDR1 GTSNPN and CDR2 SVGIG (reference sequence). The CDR3 sequence: CAYPSAAGELFF. The CDR3 coding sequence is TGTGCCTACCCCTCGGCGGCCGGGGAGCTGTTTTTT.

The chain carries TRBV7-9 and TRBJ2-7; D may be TRBD2 (7 bases). V was shortened by 5 bases and J by 0 bases, with 11 bases between the two germline ends. The CDR3 is made up of 14 amino acids. Germline-derived CDR1 and CDR2 are SEHNR and FQNEAQ (reference sequence). CDR3 residues: CASSPRGGSYEQYF. Written as DNA, the CDR3 is TGTGCCAGCAGCCCGAGGGGGGGCTCCTACGAGCAGTACTTC.

In this sample, this clone turned up a few times. The chain links TRBV27 to TRBJ1-2; 7 positions agree with TRBD1. This CDR3 has 14 residues. Trimming removed 5 bases from V and 2 bases from J; junction bases left unmatched: 5. Looked up from germline, CDR1 is MNHEY and CDR2 is SMNVEV (reference sequence). CDR3 nucleotides: TGTGCCAGCAGTCCGAGGGGGCCCAACTATGGCTACACCTTC. The encoded protein is CASSPRGPNYGYTF.

V gene TRBV10-3 combines with J gene TRBJ1-5, with TRBD1 identical over 8 bases. With V trimmed by 5 bases and J by 9 bases, 18 bases remained unmatched. The CDR3 is 17 amino acids. CDR1 is ENHRY, CDR2 SYGVKD, per germline. The CDR3 region is CAISPGTGAIRLGPQHF. The CDR3 bases are TGTGCCATCAGTCCCGGGACAGGCGCCATTCGGCTTGGGCCCCAGCATTTT.

The chain recombines TRBV2 with TRBJ2-1; TRBD2 matches at 8 bases. The trim removed 4 bases at V and 9 bases at J, leaving 14 bases unmatched. The CDR3 sequence is 16 residues long. From germline, CDR1 is SNHLY and CDR2 FYNNEI. In nucleotides, the CDR3 is TGTGCCAGCAGTGCCGCAGAAGCGGGAGATGACGGTGAGCAGTTCTTC. Protein product: CASSAAEAGDDGEQFF.

This rearrangement joins TRBV4-3 to TRBJ2-3; 8 nucleotides line up with TRBD2. This CDR3 contains 17 residues. Germline V gene sequence: CDR1 LGHNA, CDR2 YSLEER. The trim removed 0 bases at V and 4 bases at J, leaving 9 bases unmatched. CDR3 DNA: TGCGCCAGCAGCCAAGAAGGGCGGGAGGTTTACGCAGATACGCAGTATTTT. It is translated as CASSQEGREVYADTQYF.

The chain joins TRBV4-1 to TRBJ1-5; no definite D call. Germline assignment: CDR1 MGHRA and CDR2 YSYEKL. V gave up 0 bases and J gave up 5 bases, with 8 bases separating them. The CDR3 runs to 14 residues. CDR3 nucleotide sequence: TGCGCCAGCAGCCAAGATCACCGGGATCAGCCCCAGCATTTT. Translated: CASSQDHRDQPQHF.

The chain carries TRBV28 and TRBJ1-4, with 8 bases fitting TRBD1. The CDR3 consists of 15 residues. Germline trimming cut 2 bases from V and 8 bases from J; bases unmatched to any gene: 7. Looked up from germline, CDR1 is MDHEN and CDR2 is SYDVKM. The CDR3 sequence: CASSLGTGLAEKLFF. The CDR3 nucleotides are TGTGCCAGCAGTTTAGGGACAGGACTCGCGGAAAAACTGTTTTTT.

V gene TRBV4-1 combines with J gene TRBJ2-2; D is undetermined. V lost 5 bases to trimming and J lost 3 bases, with 7 bases between them. Germline V gene sequence: CDR1 MGHRA, CDR2 YSYEKL. The CDR3 has 13 amino acids. DNA of the CDR3: TGCGCCAGCAGCGACCAGTACACCGGGGAGCTGTTTTTT. Amino acids: CASSDQYTGELFF.

The chain has TRBV5-1 and TRBJ2-7; TRBD1 agrees at 7 bases. The CDR3 has 15 amino acids. Germline CDR1 reads SGHRS; CDR2 reads YFSETQ. The V gene end was trimmed by 0 bases and the J gene end by 2 bases; junction bases not matched to a gene: 5. The CDR3 loop is CASSLEAGGAYEQYF. CDR3 in DNA: TGCGCCAGCAGCTTGGAGGCAGGGGGTGCCTACGAGCAGTACTTC.

The gene calls are TRBV2 and TRBJ2-7; tentatively, D is TRBD2 (6 bases). V was clipped by 4 bases and J by 0 bases, with 10 bases between them. Germline-derived CDR1 and CDR2 are SNHLY and FYNNEI. The CDR3 has 14 amino acids. The CDR3 sequence is CASSVGGISYEQYF. The CDR3 region has the DNA TGTGCCAGCAGTGTTGGGGGGATCTCCTACGAGCAGTACTTC.

V and J are TRBV18 and TRBJ1-1, with 7 bases lining up with TRBD1. The CDR3 contains 16 residues. V shed 4 bases, J shed 4 bases, and the junction held 12 bases outside the gene matches. Germline V CDR1 and CDR2: KGHSH, LQKENI. CDR3 in DNA: TGTGCCAGCTCACTATCGACAGGGTCAGTGAGCACTGAAGCTTTCTTT. Residues: CASSLSTGSVSTEAFF.

The V gene is TRBV7-2, the J gene TRBJ2-3; 15 positions agree with TRBD2. CDR3 size: 18 residues. Losses at the gene ends were 5 bases for V and 3 bases for J; bases not matched to a gene: 9. In germline, CDR1 is SGHTA, CDR2 FQGNSA. The CDR3 bases are TGTGCCAGCAGCCAAATGGGGACTAGCGGGAGGTATACAGATACGCAGTATTTT. As protein: CASSQMGTSGRYTDTQYF.

The V and J genes are TRBV10-3 and TRBJ2-5, with D tentatively TRBD2 (7 bases). The CDR3 has 13 residues. Germline V CDR1 and CDR2: ENHRY, SYGVKD. Trimming cost V 5 bases and J 3 bases, with 10 bases left between them. The CDR3 bases are TGTGCCATCAGTCCGGGGGGCGAAGAGACCCAGTACTTC. This codes for CAISPGGEETQYF.

The chain carries TRBV10-3 and TRBJ1-5, with D maybe TRBD1 (6 bases). Germline-derived CDR1 and CDR2 are ENHRY and SYGVKD. Trimming shortened V by 0 bases and J by 0 bases, and 15 bases separated the two germline ends. The CDR3 is 18 residues long. The CDR3 here is CAISESAGGQLSNQPQHF. CDR3 nucleotides: TGTGCCATCAGTGAGTCCGCGGGTGGACAGCTTAGCAATCAGCCCCAGCATTTT.

V usage is TRBV29-1 and J usage is TRBJ2-3; 8 nucleotides match TRBD2. In germline, CDR1 is SQVTM, CDR2 ANQGSEA. The CDR3 covers 16 residues. The junction had 9 bases not matched to a gene; V was cut back by 3 bases and J by 1 base. The chain's CDR3 is CSVDPVRGRRTDTQYF. CDR3 nucleotides: TGCAGCGTTGATCCGGTACGCGGGAGGCGCACAGATACGCAGTATTTT.

CDR3 nucleotide sequence: TGTGCCAGCAGGGTTAGCGGACCCTCCTACGAGCAGTACTTC. Translated: CASRVSGPSYEQYF. The chain uses TRBV2 and TRBJ2-7; possibly TRBD2 for D (6 bases). Germline CDR1 SNHLY, CDR2 FYNNEI. V was trimmed by 6 bases and J by 0 bases, leaving 12 bases between them. The CDR3 runs 14 residues.

CDR3 residues: CASSRGLNTEAFF. The CDR3 DNA sequence: TGTGCCAGCAGCCGCGGCCTGAACACTGAAGCTTTCTTT. This chain joins TRBV7-2 and TRBJ1-1; D gene unclear. This CDR3 contains 13 residues. Germline V gives CDR1 SGHTA, CDR2 FQGNSA. V lost 5 bases to trimming and J lost 0 bases, with 7 bases between them.

The rearrangement uses TRBV30 and TRBJ2-6, with D possibly TRBD2 on 5 matching bases. The CDR3 length is 17 residues. Germline lookup yields CDR1 GTSNPN and CDR2 SVGIG (reference sequence). With 8 bases removed from V and 0 bases from J, the gap between germline ends came to 20 bases. The CDR3 bases are TGTGCCGGAAGGGCAGGCAGCGGCCGCTCTGGGGCCAACGTCCTGACTTTC. Amino acid sequence: CAGRAGSGRSGANVLTF. The whole variable domain, remainder taken from reference TRBV30 and TRBJ2-6, is SQTIHQWPATLVQPVGSPLSLECTVEGTSNPNLYWYRQAAGRGLQLLFYSVGIGQISSEVPQNLSASRPQDRQFILSSKKLLLSDSGFYLCAGRAGSGRSGANVLTFGAGSRLTVL.